This T cell receptor (beta chain) came from a study of T cells in Graves' hyperthyroidism and ophthalmopathy. Study overall: Peripheral blood samples were taken at initial diagnosis, prior to any treatment.

From RNA transcripts, TCR beta CDR3 regions were amplified. The TCR CDR3 first-round RT-PCR relied on the HTBI primer set. From the multiplex PCR reads, TCRdb called clonotypes with MiXCR, one entry per CDR3 protein. The sample carries around 340,000 distinct CDR3 sequences, around 20% recorded once. Absent ophthalmopathy progression within 18 months defined stable Graves' hyperthyroidism. The source of the PBMCs was less than 12 ml of fresh peripheral blood. This TCR derives from a woman aged 45-59 years with Graves' hyperthyroidism. Sequenced: blood.

The CDR3 sequence: CASSWGTGELFF. The CDR3 DNA reads as TGTGCCAGCAGCTGGGGGACCGGGGAGCTGTTTTTT. This chain links TRBV13 with TRBJ2-2, with D possibly being TRBD1 or TRBD2 (5 bases each). Germline loops: CDR1 PRHDT, CDR2 FYEKMQ (reference sequence). The CDR3 length is 12 residues. With 4 bases removed from V and 5 bases from J, the gap between germline ends came to 5 bases.